The next 19 T cell receptor beta chains were all read from a single sample in a study of shared clonotypes between healthy human individuals. Naive CD8 cells, CD45RO-negative and positively selected for CCR7, excluded terminally differentiated effector memory CD45RA+ cells. Profiled with immunoSEQ multiplex PCR; TCRdb holds only in-frame clones, not every one. The data contain about 2.1 million clones, 93% of them seen just once; the ten biggest clones take up about 1.6%. The sample taken for sequencing was naive CD8+ T cells from PBMCs. The receptors shown here come from a man younger than 35 in good health. Some clones in this sample may be carry-over from other donors' samples.

CDR3: CASSYHPDRGYTEAFF. The DNA of the CDR3 is TGTGCCAGCAGTTATCATCCAGACAGGGGTTACACTGAAGCTTTCTTT. The genes are TRBV6-5 and TRBJ1-1, with 8 bases identical to TRBD1. J gave up 3 bases and V 3 bases, and 9 bases lay outside the gene matches. Germline CDR1 MNHEY, CDR2 SVGAGI. The length of the CDR3 is 16 residues.

The chain couples TRBV27 to TRBJ2-1; TRBD2 agrees at 8 bases. The CDR3 consists of 15 residues. V shed 4 bases and J 5 bases; nucleotides not matched to a gene: 7. Per germline, CDR1 MNHEY and CDR2 SMNVEV (reference sequence). The CDR3 bases are TGTGCCAGCAGTTATCAAGGACTAGCCGACAATGAGCAGTTCTTC. This encodes CASSYQGLADNEQFF.

The V and J genes are TRBV28 and TRBJ2-7; D unresolved. V was shortened by 7 bases and J by 4 bases, with 23 bases between the two germline ends. The CDR3 sequence is 16 residues long. Germline values: CDR1 MDHEN, CDR2 SYDVKM. The CDR3 region is CASNFYPRRTEYEQYF. The CDR3 region has the DNA TGTGCCAGCAACTTTTACCCTCGGCGTACAGAATACGAGCAGTACTTC.

The rearrangement uses TRBV7-2 and TRBJ2-6; D is unclear. The CDR3 contains 16 residues. Germline CDR1 reads SGHTA; CDR2 reads FQGNSA. Trimming removed 1 base from V and 4 bases from J, with 11 bases in between. The CDR3 DNA sequence: TGTGCCAGCAGCTTAGTAGTAATCCAGGGGGCCAACGTCCTGACTTTC. It codes for CASSLVVIQGANVLTF.

This chain connects TRBV27 to TRBJ2-1; 7 positions agree with TRBD2. The V and J ends lost 2 bases and 2 bases, in that order; junction bases with no gene match: 12. Germline values: CDR1 MNHEY, CDR2 SMNVEV (reference sequence). The CDR3 runs to 18 residues. The CDR3, as DNA: TGTGCCAGCAGTTTACCGACTACCGCGGGAGCAACCTACAATGAGCAGTTCTTC. As protein: CASSLPTTAGATYNEQFF.

V gene TRBV7-9 combines with J gene TRBJ2-3, with 8 nucleotides matching TRBD2. Germline loops: CDR1 SEHNR, CDR2 FQNEAQ (reference sequence). V dropped 6 bases and J dropped 3; count of bases not matched to a gene: 5. This CDR3 is 14 amino acids long. The CDR3 reads CASRTRGGTDTQYF. CDR3 sequence (DNA): TGTGCCAGCAGAACTCGCGGGGGGACAGATACGCAGTATTTT.

Comment on this clone: Other DNA sequences in the sample encode the same CDR3. The gene calls are TRBV28 and TRBJ2-7; D perhaps matches TRBD2 (5 bases). Germline V gives CDR1 MDHEN, CDR2 SYDVKM. This CDR3 has 13 amino acids. V shed 6 bases and J shed 1 base, with 10 bases lying between them. CDR3 coding DNA: TGTGCCAGCAGCTTCTCGGGGTCCTACGAGCAGTACTTC. Amino acids: CASSFSGSYEQYF.

Comments on this clone: Other DNA sequences from this sample encode an identical CDR3 as well. The chain carries TRBV28 and TRBJ2-7, with 9 bases matching TRBD2. Germline V gene lookup returns CDR1 MDHEN and CDR2 SYDVKM. V was pared by 3 bases and J by 2 bases, with 2 bases of the junction left unmatched. The CDR3 contains 14 residues. The CDR3: CASSFGGRAYEQYF. The CDR3 nucleotides are TGTGCCAGCAGTTTCGGCGGGAGGGCCTACGAGCAGTACTTC.

The chain employs TRBV27 and TRBJ2-7; D is tentatively TRBD1 or TRBD2 (5 bases each). The V end lost 2 bases, the J end lost 9 bases, and 14 bases lay between the germline ends. Looked up from germline, CDR1 is MNHEY and CDR2 is SMNVEV (reference sequence). This CDR3 has 13 residues. The chain's CDR3 is CASSLLRGDGQYF. The CDR3 nucleotides are TGTGCCAGCAGTTTACTACGGGGCGACGGGCAGTACTTC.

CDR3 coding DNA: TGTGCCAGCAGTTTAGGGATCAAACGGGGCTATGGCTACACCTTC. Its translation is CASSLGIKRGYGYTF. The gene calls are TRBV28 and TRBJ1-2; D gene ambiguous. Germline V gene lookup returns CDR1 MDHEN and CDR2 SYDVKM. Trimming removed 2 bases from V and 4 bases from J, with 14 bases in between. The CDR3 runs 15 residues.

This clone appeared a single time. J is TRBJ2-7 and V is TRBV7-9; perhaps TRBD1 as D (6 bases). Trimming stripped 6 bases from V and 4 bases from J, with 10 bases between. CDR3 length: 12 residues. In germline, CDR1 is SEHNR, CDR2 FQNEAQ (reference sequence). The CDR3 DNA reads as TGTGCCAGCAGAGGACAGACTTACGAGCAGTACTTC. Amino acid sequence: CASRGQTYEQYF.

This clone was recorded once. This sequence joins TRBV9 and TRBJ2-2; 10 positions agree with TRBD2. Germline assignment: CDR1 SGDLS and CDR2 YYNGEE. The junction had 10 bases not matched to a gene; V was cut back by 4 bases and J by 1 base. The CDR3 contains 18 residues. CDR3 amino acids: CASSLPGGLAMNTGELFF. The CDR3 bases are TGTGCCAGCAGCCTTCCAGGGGGACTAGCGATGAACACCGGGGAGCTGTTTTTT.

The V and J genes are TRBV27 and TRBJ2-7; either TRBD1 or TRBD2 may supply D (6 bases each). This CDR3 is built from 16 residues. Trimming removed 3 bases at V and 0 bases at J, with 15 bases between. Germline lookup yields CDR1 MNHEY and CDR2 SMNVEV (reference sequence). The CDR3 region has the DNA TGTGCCAGCAGTTTCTCGGCGGGACACTTCTCCTACGAGCAGTACTTC. Its translation is CASSFSAGHFSYEQYF.

This clone was seen a few times. This chain connects TRBV11-1 to TRBJ2-7; 7 nucleotides match TRBD1. CDR1 and CDR2 from the germline V gene are SGHAT and FQDESV (reference sequence). With V trimmed by 3 bases and J by 1 base, 3 bases remained unmatched. CDR3 length: 14 amino acids. This chain's CDR3 is CASSLATGSYEQYF. The DNA of the CDR3 is TGTGCCAGCAGCTTGGCGACAGGGTCCTACGAGCAGTACTTC.

V is TRBV5-8 and J is TRBJ2-5; 7 bases fit TRBD2. The V gene's germline CDR1 is SGHTS and CDR2 YDEGEE. V lost 0 bases to trimming and J lost 2 bases; unmatched junction nucleotides: 16. The CDR3 covers 19 residues. CDR3 sequence (DNA): TGTGCCAGCAGCTTGGCCGAAGGGACTAACGCGCTGGGGCAAGAGACCCAGTACTTC. The encoded protein is CASSLAEGTNALGQETQYF. Drawing the rest from reference TRBV5-8 and TRBJ2-5, the complete variable domain is EAGVTQSPTHLIKTRGQQATLRCSPISGHTSVYWYQQALGLGLQFLLWYDEGEERNRGNFPPRFSGRQFPNYSSELNVNALELEDSALYLCASSLAEGTNALGQETQYFGPGTRLLVL.

The chain links TRBV13 to TRBJ1-2; D unclear. The CDR3 sequence is 14 residues long. CDR1 PRHDT and CDR2 FYEKMQ come from the germline V gene (reference sequence). Trimming took off 4 bases at V and 7 bases at J, with 16 bases between the two ends. CDR3 loop: CASSSRDSRGGYTF. The DNA for the CDR3 is TGTGCCAGCAGCTCCCGGGATTCCCGGGGTGGCTACACCTTC.

The V and J genes are TRBV28 and TRBJ2-7; D is uncertain. The V end lost 2 bases, the J end lost 5 bases, and 16 bases lay between the germline ends. This CDR3 is built from 15 residues. Germline CDR1 is MDHEN and CDR2 is SYDVKM. In nucleotides, the CDR3 is TGTGCCAGCAGTTTAGCGTTTCCCCTTTACCACGAGCAGTACTTC. Its protein product is CASSLAFPLYHEQYF.

The genes are TRBV7-2 and TRBJ2-7; a weak D match, TRBD2 (6 bases). Germline lookup yields CDR1 SGHTA and CDR2 FQGNSA. The CDR3 spans 13 residues. Trimming took 3 bases from V and 2 from J, leaving 8 bases between them. In DNA, the CDR3 is TGTGCCAGCAGCTTTAGGAGGGCCTACGAGCAGTACTTC. Translated: CASSFRRAYEQYF.

The gene calls are TRBV27 and TRBJ2-1; 12 bases align to TRBD2. V lost 5 bases, J lost 4 bases, and 6 bases stayed unmatched. The CDR3 loop spans 16 amino acids. Germline loops: CDR1 MNHEY, CDR2 SMNVEV (reference sequence). The CDR3 region is CASSTLAGGLYNEQFF. CDR3 DNA: TGTGCCAGCAGTACACTAGCGGGAGGATTATACAATGAGCAGTTCTTC.